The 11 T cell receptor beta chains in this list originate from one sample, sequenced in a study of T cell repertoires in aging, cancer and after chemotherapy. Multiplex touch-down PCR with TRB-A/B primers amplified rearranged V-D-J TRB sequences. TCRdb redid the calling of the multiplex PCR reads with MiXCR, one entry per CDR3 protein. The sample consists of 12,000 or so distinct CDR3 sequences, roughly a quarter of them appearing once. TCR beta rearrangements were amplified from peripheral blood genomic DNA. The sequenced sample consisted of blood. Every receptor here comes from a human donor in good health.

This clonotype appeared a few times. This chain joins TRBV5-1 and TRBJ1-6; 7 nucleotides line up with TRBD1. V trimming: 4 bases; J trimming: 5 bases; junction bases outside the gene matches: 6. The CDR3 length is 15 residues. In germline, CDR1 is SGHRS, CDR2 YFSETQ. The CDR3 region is CASSPDRSHNSPLHF. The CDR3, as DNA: TGCGCCAGCAGCCCGGACAGGAGCCATAATTCACCCCTCCACTTT.

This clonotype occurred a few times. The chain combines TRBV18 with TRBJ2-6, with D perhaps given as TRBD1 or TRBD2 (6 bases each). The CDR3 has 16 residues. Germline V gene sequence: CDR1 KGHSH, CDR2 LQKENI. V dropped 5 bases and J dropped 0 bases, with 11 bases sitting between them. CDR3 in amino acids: CASSARGDSGANVLTF. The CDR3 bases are TGTGCCAGCTCAGCAAGGGGGGACTCTGGGGCCAACGTCCTGACTTTC. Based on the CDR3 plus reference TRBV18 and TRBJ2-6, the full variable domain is NAGVMQNPRHLVRRRGQEARLRCSPMKGHSHVYWYRQLPEEGLKFMVYLQKENIIDESGMPKERFSAEFPKEGPSILRIQQVVRGDSAAYFCASSARGDSGANVLTFGAGSRLTVL.

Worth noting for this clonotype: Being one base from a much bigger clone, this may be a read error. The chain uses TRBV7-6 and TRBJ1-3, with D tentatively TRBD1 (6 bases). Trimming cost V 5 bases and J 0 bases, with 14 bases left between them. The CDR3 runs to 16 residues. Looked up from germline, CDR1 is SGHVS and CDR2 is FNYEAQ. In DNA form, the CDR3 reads TGTGCCAGCAGCACGGGACATATAATCTCTGGAAACACCATATATTTT. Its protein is CASSTGHIISGNTIYF.

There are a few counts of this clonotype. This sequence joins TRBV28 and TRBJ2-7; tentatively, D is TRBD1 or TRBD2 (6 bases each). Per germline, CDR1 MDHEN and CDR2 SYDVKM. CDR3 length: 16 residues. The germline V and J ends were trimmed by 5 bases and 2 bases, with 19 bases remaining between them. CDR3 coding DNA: TGTGCCAGCAGTATCCCCCTGTCGAGGGGGGCCTACGAGCAGTACTTC. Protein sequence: CASSIPLSRGAYEQYF.

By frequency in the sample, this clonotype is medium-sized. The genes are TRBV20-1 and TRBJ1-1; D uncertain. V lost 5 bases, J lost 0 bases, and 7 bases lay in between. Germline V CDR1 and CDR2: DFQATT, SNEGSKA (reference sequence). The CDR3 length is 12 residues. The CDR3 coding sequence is TGCAGTGCTCCCTTCATGAACACTGAAGCTTTCTTT. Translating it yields CSAPFMNTEAFF.

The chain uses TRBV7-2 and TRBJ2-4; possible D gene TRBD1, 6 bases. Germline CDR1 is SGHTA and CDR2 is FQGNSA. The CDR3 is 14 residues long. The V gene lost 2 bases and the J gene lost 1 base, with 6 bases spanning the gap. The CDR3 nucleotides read TGTGCCAGCAGCTTAAGGGGGGCCAAAAACATTCAGTACTTC. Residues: CASSLRGAKNIQYF. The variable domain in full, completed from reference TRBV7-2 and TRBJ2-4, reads GAGVSQSPSNKVTEKGKDVELRCDPISGHTALYWYRQSLGQGLEFLIYFQGNSAPDKSGLPSDRFSAERTGGSVSTLTIQRTQQEDSAVYLCASSLRGAKNIQYFGAGTRLSVL.

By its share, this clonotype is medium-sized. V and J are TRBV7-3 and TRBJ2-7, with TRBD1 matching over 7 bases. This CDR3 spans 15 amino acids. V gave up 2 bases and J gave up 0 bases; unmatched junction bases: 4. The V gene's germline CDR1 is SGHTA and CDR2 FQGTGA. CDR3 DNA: TGTGCCAGCAGCTTAGAGGGACAGAGCTCCTACGAGCAGTACTTC. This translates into CASSLEGQSSYEQYF.

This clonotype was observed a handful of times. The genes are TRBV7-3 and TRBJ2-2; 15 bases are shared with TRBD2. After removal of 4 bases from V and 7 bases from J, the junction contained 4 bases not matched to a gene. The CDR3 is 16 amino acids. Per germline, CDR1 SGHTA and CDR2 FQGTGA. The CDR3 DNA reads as TGTGCCAGCAGCTGGACTAGCGGGGGGGCCGGCGGGGAGCTGTTTTTT. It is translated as CASSWTSGGAGGELFF.

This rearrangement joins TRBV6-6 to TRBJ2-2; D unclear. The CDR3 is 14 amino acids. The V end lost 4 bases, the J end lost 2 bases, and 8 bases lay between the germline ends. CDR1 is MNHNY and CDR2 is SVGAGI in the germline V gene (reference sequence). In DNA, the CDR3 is TGTGCCAGCAGTTTCTTACGAAACACCGGGGAGCTGTTTTTT. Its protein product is CASSFLRNTGELFF.

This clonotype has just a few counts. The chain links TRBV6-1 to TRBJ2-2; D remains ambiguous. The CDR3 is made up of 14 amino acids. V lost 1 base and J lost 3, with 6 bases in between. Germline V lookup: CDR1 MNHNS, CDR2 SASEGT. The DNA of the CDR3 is TGTGCCAGCAGTGAAGGGCACTACACCGGGGAGCTGTTTTTT. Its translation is CASSEGHYTGELFF.

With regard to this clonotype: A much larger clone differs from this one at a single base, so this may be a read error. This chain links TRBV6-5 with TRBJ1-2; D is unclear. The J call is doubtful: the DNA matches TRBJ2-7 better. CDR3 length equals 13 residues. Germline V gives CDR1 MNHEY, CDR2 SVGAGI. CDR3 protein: CASTHPLTDEQYV. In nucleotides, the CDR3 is TGTGCCAGCACCCACCCCCTCACAGACGAGCAGTACGTC.